This T cell receptor beta chain appears in the sequencing data of a study of blood T cell repertoires in COVID-19. The V gene's germline CDR1 is SGHRS and CDR2 YFSETQ. The CDR3 is 15 amino acids. V was clipped by 3 bases and J by 9 bases; unmatched bases: 7. Profiled with immunoSEQ multiplex PCR; TCRdb holds only in-frame clones, not every one. There are roughly 350,000 clones in the sample; roughly 90% occur only once, and under 5% lies in the top ten. The sequenced material came from peripheral blood. This TCR was recovered from a woman in her fifties or sixties with active or convalescent COVID-19. The V and J genes are TRBV5-1 and TRBJ1-4; 11 bases map to TRBD1. This CDR3 reads CASSWGQGGAQKLFF. CDR3 coding DNA: TGCGCCAGCAGCTGGGGACAGGGGGGAGCTCAAAAACTGTTTTTT. Based on the CDR3 plus reference TRBV5-1 and TRBJ1-4, the full variable domain is KAGVTQTPRYLIKTRGQQVTLSCSPISGHRSVSWYQQTPGQGLQFLFEYFSETQRNKGNFPGRFSGRQFSNSRSEMNVSTLELGDSALYLCASSWGQGGAQKLFFGSGTQLSVL.